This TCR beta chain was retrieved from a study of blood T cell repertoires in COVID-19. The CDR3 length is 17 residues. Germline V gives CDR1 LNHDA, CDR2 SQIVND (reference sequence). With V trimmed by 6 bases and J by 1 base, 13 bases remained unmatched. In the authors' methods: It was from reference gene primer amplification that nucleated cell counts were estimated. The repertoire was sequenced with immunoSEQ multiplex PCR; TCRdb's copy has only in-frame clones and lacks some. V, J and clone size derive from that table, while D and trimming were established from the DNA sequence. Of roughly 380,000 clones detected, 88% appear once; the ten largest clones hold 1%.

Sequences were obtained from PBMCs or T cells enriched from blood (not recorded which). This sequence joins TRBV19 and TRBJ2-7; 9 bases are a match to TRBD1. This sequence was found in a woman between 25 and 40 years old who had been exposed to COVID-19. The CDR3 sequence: CASRRDPGQGLSYEQYF. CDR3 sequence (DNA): TGTGCCAGTAGGCGAGACCCGGGACAGGGATTATCCTACGAGCAGTACTTC.